This paragraph reports one TCR beta chain. The source of the sample is a study of cytomegalovirus exposure and HLA in healthy donors. Both 60 Vbeta primers and 13 Jbeta primers went into the PCR. Clones were sequenced by immunoSEQ multiplex PCR, and TCRdb holds only the in-frame ones, with some missing. Of about 120,000 clones in the sample, 74% were seen once. The CDR3 spans 16 residues. Unmatched junction bases numbered 10, after V lost 8 bases and J lost 7 bases. Germline V gene sequence: CDR1 LNHDA, CDR2 SQIVND (reference sequence). Sequencing used PBMCs. This receptor was obtained from a woman aged 45-59 years in good health and CMV-seropositive. This sequence joins TRBV19 and TRBJ2-1, with 14 bases matching TRBD2. CDR3 sequence: CASGKSGTSGRNEQFF. The CDR3, as DNA: TGTGCCAGTGGGAAGTCCGGGACTAGCGGGAGAAATGAGCAGTTCTTC.